This T cell receptor beta chain was obtained from a study of cytomegalovirus exposure and HLA in healthy donors. Findings and limits, study-wide: Some TCR beta chains (164 of them) were listed as cytomegalovirus-associated.

V lost 1 base and J 8 bases, leaving 5 bases between the germline ends. Germline V gene sequence: CDR1 LGHNA, CDR2 YSLEER. CDR3 size: 11 residues. Method: immunoSEQ multiplex PCR; TCRdb's copy keeps in-frame clones and lacks some. The sample yields a few hundred thousand clones, about 86% seen once. For this clone: Its antigen is not known.

The clonotype originates from a woman aged 18-29 years in good health and CMV-seronegative. Sequencing input: PBMCs. The V gene is TRBV4-3, the J gene TRBJ1-2; no reliable D call. The CDR3 spells CASSQGLGYTF. CDR3 DNA sequence: TGCGCCAGCAGCCAAGGTCTGGGCTACACCTTC.